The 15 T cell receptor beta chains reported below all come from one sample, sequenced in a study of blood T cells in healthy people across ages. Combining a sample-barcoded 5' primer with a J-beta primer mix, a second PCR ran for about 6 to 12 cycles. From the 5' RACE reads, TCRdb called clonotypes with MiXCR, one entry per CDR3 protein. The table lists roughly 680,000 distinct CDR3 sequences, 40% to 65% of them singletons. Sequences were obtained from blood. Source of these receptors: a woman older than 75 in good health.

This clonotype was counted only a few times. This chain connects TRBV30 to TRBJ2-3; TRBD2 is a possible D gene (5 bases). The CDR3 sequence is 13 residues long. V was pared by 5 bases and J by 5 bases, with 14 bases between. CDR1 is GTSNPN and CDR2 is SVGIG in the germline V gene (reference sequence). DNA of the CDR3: TGTGCCTGGGATCGTGGGAGAGAAGATACGCAGTATTTT. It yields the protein CAWDRGREDTQYF.

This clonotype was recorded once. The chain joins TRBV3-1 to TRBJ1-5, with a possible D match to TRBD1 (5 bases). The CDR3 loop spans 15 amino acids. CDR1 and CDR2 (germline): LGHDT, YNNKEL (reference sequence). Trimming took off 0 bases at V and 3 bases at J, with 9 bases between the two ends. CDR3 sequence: CASSQDTGDNQPQHF. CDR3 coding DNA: TGTGCCAGCAGCCAAGATACGGGGGACAATCAGCCCCAGCATTTT.

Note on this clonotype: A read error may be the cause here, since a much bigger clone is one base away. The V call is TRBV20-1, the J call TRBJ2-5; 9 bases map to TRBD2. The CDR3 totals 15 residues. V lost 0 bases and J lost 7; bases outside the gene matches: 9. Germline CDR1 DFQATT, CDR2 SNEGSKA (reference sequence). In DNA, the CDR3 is TGCAGTGCTAGAGAAAGACTAGCGGTCAAAGGGACCCAGTACTTC. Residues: CSARERLAVKGTQYF.

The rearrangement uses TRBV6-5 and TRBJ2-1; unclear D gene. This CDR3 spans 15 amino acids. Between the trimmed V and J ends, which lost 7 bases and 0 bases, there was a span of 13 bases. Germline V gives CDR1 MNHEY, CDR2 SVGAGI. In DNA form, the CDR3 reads TGTGCCAGCACCAAACTATTCAACTCCTACAATGAGCAGTTCTTC. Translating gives CASTKLFNSYNEQFF.

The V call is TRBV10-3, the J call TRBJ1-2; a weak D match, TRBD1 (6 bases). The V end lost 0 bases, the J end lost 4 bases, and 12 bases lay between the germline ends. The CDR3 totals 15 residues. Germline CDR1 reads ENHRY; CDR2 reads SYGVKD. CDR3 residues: CAISESATGTYGYTF. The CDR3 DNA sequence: TGTGCCATCAGTGAGTCCGCCACAGGGACCTATGGCTACACCTTC.

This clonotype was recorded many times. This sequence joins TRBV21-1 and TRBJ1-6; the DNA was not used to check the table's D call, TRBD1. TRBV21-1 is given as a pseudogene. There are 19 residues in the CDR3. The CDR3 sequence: CASSKPPEPPLKYNSPLHF. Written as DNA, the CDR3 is TGTGCCAGCAGCAAACCCCCCGAACCTCCTCTGAAATATAATTCACCCCTCCACTTT.

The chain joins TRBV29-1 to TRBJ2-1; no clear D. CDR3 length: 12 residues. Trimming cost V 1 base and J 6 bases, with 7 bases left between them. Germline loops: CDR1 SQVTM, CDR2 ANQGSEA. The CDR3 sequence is CSVEGPFNEQFF. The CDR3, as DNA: TGCAGCGTTGAAGGACCCTTCAATGAGCAGTTCTTC.

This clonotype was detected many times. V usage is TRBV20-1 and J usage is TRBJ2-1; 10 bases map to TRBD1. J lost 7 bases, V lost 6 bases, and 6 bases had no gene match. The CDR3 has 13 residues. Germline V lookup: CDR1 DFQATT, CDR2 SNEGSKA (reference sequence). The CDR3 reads CSAARDRGNEQFF. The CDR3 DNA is TGCAGTGCCGCCCGGGACAGGGGAAATGAGCAGTTCTTC.

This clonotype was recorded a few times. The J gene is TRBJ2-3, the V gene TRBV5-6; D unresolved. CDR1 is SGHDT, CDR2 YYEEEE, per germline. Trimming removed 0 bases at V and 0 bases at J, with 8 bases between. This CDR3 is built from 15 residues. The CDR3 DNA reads TGTGCCAGCAGCTTGGGTAGCCTGAGCACAGATACGCAGTATTTT. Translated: CASSLGSLSTDTQYF.

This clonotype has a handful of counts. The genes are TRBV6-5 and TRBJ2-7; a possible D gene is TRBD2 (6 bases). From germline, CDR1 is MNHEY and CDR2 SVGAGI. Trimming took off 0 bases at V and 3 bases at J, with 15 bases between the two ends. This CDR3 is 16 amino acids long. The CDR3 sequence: CASSYSTGLSIYEQYF. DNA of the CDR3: TGTGCCAGCAGTTACTCAACGGGACTTTCAATCTACGAGCAGTACTTC.

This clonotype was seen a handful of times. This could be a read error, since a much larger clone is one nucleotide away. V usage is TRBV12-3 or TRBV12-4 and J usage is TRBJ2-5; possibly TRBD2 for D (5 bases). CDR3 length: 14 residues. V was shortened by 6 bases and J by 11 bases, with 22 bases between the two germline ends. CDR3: CASSLLGRVNEQYF. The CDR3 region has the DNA TGTGCCAGCAGCTTACTAGGTAGGGTGAATGAGCAGTACTTC.

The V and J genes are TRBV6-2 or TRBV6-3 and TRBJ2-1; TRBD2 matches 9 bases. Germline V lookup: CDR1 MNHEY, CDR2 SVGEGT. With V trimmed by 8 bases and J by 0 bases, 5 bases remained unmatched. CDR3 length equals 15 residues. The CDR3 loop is CASATSGTSYNEQFF. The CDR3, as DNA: TGTGCCAGCGCGACTAGCGGAACCTCCTACAATGAGCAGTTCTTC.

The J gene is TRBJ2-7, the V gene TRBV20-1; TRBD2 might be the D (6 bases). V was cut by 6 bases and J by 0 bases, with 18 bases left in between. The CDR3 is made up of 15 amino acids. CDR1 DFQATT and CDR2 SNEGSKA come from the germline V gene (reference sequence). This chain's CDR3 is CSAYRLASSSYEQYF. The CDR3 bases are TGCAGTGCATACCGCCTAGCGTCTAGCTCCTACGAGCAGTACTTC.

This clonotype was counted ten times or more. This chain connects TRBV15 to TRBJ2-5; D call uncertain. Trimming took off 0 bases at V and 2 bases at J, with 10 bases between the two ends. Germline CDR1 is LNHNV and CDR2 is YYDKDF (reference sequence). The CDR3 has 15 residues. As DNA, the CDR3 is TGTGCCACCAGCAGAGATATCGGAGCTCAAGAGACCCAGTACTTC. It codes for CATSRDIGAQETQYF.

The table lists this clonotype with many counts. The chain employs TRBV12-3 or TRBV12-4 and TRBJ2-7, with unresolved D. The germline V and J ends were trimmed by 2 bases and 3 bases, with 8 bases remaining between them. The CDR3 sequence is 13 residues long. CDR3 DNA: TGTGCCAGCAGTTTATCGGCCTACTACGAGCAGTACTTC. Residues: CASSLSAYYEQYF.